This is a list of T cell receptor beta chains from one sample in a study of a mutant IDH1 vaccine in newly diagnosed glioma. This table comes from immunoSEQ multiplex PCR, and its TCRdb copy is limited to in-frame clones, with some not included. The sample includes 60,000 to 85,000 clones, around 74% of them seen just once. The sequenced sample was PBMCs, obtained from a glioma patient treated with radiotherapy, temozolomide or both. All receptors derive from a man between 50 and 59 years old with glioma. CDR3s include the opening cysteine and the closing phenylalanine or tryptophan. D genes are given only for firm matches. Clone size is stated in some rows and not others, as once, few, many or a class when expanded.

J gene | V gene | clone size | D gene | CDR3 protein | CDR3 DNA
TRBJ2-2 | TRBV29-1 | . | . | CSVGQGNTGELFF | TGCAGCGTTGGTCAAGGAAATACCGGGGAGCTGTTTTTT
TRBJ2-7 | TRBV7-9 | . | TRBD1 | CASSFPGQGNYEQYF | TGTGCCAGCAGCTTTCCGGGACAGGGTAACTACGAGCAGTACTTC
TRBJ1-2 | TRBV6-5 | . | . | CATQGNYGYTF | TGTGCCACTCAGGGGAACTATGGCTACACCTTC
TRBJ2-7 | TRBV4-2 | once | TRBD2 | CASSQDSLAGSYEQYF | TGTGCCAGCAGCCAAGACTCACTAGCGGGTTCCTACGAGCAGTACTTC
TRBJ1-3 | TRBV7-9 | once | TRBD1 | CASSRGQDRDTIYF | TGTGCCAGCAGCCGCGGACAGGACCGGGACACCATATATTTT
TRBJ2-1 | TRBV6-6 | . | TRBD1 | CASSFGQGVSYNEQFF | TGTGCCAGCAGTTTCGGCCAGGGGGTATCCTACAATGAGCAGTTCTTC
TRBJ1-1 | TRBV2 | . | . | CASSESGPSTEAFF | TGTGCCAGCAGTGAATCCGGCCCGAGCACTGAAGCTTTCTTT
TRBJ1-1 | TRBV6-5 | once | . | CASSYYRGGENTEAFF | TGTGCCAGCAGTTATTATAGGGGGGGGGAGAACACTGAAGCTTTCTTT
TRBJ2-7 | TRBV7-2 | . | . | CASSIMGQGTYEQYF | TGTGCCAGCAGCATTATGGGACAAGGAACCTACGAGCAGTACTTC
TRBJ1-5 | TRBV2 | . | . | CASAGVFSNQPQHF | TGTGCCTCTGCGGGGGTTTTTAGCAATCAGCCCCAGCATTTT
TRBJ1-1 | TRBV19 | . | TRBD1 | CASSKIDRGAEAFF | TGTGCCAGTAGTAAAATAGACAGGGGCGCTGAAGCTTTCTTT
TRBJ1-4 | TRBV6-5 | . | . | CASSYQPATNEKLFF | TGTGCCAGCAGTTACCAACCGGCAACTAATGAAAAACTGTTTTTT
TRBJ1-2 | TRBV7-9 | . | TRBD1 | CASSLTGDGYTF | TGTGCCAGCAGCTTGACAGGGGATGGCTACACCTTC
TRBJ2-7 | TRBV30 | few | TRBD1 | CAWTPSGTASSYEQYF | TGTGCCTGGACCCCCTCGGGGACAGCGAGCTCCTACGAGCAGTACTTC
TRBJ1-1 | TRBV5-4 | . | . | CASSADRVNTEAFF | TGTGCCAGCAGCGCGGACAGAGTGAACACTGAAGCTTTCTTT
TRBJ1-2 | TRBV5-1 | few | . | CASSSGRGSYGYTF | TGCGCCAGCAGCTCTGGGCGGGGATCCTATGGCTACACCTTC
TRBJ2-5 | TRBV7-2 | few | . | CASSLAFQPQETQYF | TGTGCCAGCAGCTTAGCGTTTCAACCCCAAGAGACCCAGTACTTC
TRBJ1-5 | TRBV13 | . | . | CASSLKDQPQHF | TGTGCCAGCAGCTTAAAAGATCAGCCCCAGCATTTT
TRBJ2-3 | TRBV5-1 | . | . | CASSFGSTSTDTQYF | TGCGCCAGCAGCTTCGGCAGTACGAGCACAGATACGCAGTATTTT
TRBJ2-1 | TRBV5-1 | . | . | CASSLAWGDNEQFF | TGCGCCAGCAGCTTGGCCTGGGGGGACAATGAGCAGTTCTTC
TRBJ1-2 | TRBV19 | few | TRBD1 | CASSKTRGHGYTF | TGTGCCAGTAGTAAGACCAGGGGGCATGGCTACACCTTC
TRBJ2-7 | TRBV11-2 | . | . | CASSLGALQEQYF | TGTGCCAGCAGCTTAGGAGCCTTGCAGGAGCAGTACTTC